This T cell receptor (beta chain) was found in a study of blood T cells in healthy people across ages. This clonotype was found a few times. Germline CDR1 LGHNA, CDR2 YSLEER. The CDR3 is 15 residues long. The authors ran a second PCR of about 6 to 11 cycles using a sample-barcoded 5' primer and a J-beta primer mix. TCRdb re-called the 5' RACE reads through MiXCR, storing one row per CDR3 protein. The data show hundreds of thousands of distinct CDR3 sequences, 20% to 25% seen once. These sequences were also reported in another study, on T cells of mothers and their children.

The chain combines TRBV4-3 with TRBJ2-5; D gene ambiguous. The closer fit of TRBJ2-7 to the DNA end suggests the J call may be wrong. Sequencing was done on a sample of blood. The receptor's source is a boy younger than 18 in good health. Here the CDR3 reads CASSQDFGLIYEQYF. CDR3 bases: TGCGCCAGCAGCCAAGATTTCGGCCTAATCTACGAGCAGTACTTC.